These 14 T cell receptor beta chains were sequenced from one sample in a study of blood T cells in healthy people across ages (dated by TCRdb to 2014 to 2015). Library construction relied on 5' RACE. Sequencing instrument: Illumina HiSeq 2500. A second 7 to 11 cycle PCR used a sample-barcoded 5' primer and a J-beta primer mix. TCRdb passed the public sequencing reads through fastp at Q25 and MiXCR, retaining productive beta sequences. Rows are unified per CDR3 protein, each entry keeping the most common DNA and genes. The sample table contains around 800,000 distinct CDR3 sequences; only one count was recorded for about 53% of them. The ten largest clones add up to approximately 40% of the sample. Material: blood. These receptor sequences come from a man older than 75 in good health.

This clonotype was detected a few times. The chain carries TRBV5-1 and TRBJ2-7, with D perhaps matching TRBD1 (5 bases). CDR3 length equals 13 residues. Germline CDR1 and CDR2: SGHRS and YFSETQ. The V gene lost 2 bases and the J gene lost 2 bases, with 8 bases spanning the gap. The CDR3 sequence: CASSFGAPYEQYF. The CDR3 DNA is TGCGCCAGCAGCTTTGGGGCTCCCTACGAGCAGTACTTC.

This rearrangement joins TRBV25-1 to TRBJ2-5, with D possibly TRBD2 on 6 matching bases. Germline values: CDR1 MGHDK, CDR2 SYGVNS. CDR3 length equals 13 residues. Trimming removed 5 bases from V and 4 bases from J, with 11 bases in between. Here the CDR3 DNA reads TGTGCCAGCAGTCCTATCGGGAGAGAGACCCAGTACTTC. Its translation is CASSPIGRETQYF.

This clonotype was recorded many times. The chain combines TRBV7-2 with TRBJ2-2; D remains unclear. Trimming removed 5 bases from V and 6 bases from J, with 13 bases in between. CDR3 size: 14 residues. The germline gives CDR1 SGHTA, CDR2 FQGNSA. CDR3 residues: CASSQARLAGELFF. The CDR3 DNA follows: TGTGCCAGCAGCCAAGCCAGGCTGGCCGGGGAGCTGTTTTTT.

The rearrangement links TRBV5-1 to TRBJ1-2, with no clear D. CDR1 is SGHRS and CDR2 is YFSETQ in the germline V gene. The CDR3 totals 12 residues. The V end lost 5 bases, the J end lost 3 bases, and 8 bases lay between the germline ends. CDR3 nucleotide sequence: TGCGCCAGCAGAATTGACCACTATGGCTACACCTTC. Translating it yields CASRIDHYGYTF.

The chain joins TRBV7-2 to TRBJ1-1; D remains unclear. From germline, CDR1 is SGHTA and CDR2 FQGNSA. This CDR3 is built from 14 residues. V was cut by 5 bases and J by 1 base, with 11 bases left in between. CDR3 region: CASSATRGNTEAFF. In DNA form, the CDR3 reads TGTGCCAGCAGCGCCACGAGAGGGAACACTGAAGCTTTCTTT.

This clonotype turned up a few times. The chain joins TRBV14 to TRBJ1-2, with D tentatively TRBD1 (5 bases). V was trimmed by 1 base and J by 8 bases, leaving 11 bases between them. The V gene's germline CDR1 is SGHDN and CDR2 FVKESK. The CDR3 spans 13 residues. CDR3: CASSQGRVEGYTF. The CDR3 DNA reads TGTGCCAGCAGCCAAGGCAGGGTGGAAGGCTACACCTTC.

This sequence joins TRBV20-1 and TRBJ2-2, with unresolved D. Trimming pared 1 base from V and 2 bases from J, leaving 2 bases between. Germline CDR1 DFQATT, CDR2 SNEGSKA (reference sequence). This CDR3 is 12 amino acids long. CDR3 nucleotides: TGCAGTGCTAGAGGCAACACCGGGGAGCTGTTTTTT. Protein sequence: CSARGNTGELFF.

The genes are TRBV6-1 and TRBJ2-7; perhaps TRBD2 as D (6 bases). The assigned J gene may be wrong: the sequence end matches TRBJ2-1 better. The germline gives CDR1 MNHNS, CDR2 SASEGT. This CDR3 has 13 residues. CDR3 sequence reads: CASRLGLSYEQFF. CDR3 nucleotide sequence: TGTGCCAGCAGATTGGGACTCTCCTACGAGCAGTTCTTC.

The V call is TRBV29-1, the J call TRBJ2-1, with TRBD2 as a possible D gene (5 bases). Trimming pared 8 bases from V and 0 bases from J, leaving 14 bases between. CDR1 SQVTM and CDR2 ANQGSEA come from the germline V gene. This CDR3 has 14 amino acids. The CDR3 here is CSTERRLSYNEQFF. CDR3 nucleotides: TGCAGCACCGAGCGGAGACTCTCCTACAATGAGCAGTTCTTC.

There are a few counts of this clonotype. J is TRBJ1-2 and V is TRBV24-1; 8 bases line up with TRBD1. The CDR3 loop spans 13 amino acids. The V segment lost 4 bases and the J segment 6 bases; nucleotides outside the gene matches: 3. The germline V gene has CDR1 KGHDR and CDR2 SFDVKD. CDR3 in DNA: TGTGCCACCAGTGAAGGACAGGGCAATGGCTACACCTTC. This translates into CATSEGQGNGYTF.

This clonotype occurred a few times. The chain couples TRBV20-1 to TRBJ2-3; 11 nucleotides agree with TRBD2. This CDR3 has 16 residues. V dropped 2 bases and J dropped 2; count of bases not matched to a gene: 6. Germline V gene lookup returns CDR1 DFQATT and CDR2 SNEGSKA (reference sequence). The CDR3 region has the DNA TGCAGTGCTAGATCTGGGACTAGCGGCATCACAGATACGCAGTATTTT. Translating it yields CSARSGTSGITDTQYF.

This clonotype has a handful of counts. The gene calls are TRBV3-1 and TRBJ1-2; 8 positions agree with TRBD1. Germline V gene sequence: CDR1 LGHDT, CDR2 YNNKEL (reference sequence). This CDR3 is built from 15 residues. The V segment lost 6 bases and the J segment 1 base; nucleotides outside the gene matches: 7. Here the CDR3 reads CASRPRDRHNYGYTF. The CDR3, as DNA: TGTGCCAGCAGACCCCGGGACAGGCATAACTATGGCTACACCTTC.

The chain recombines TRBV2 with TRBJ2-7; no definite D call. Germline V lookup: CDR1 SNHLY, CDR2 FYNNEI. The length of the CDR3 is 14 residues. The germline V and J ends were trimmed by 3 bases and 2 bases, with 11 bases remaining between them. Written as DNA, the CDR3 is TGTGCCAGCAGTGATGGCGCAGCCACCTACGAGCAGTACTTC. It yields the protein CASSDGAATYEQYF.

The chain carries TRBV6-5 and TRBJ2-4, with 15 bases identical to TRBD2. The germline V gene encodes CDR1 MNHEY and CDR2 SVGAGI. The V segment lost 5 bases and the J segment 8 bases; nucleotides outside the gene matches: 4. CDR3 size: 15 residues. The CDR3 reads CASSDGTSGRYIQYF. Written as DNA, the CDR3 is TGTGCCAGCAGTGACGGGACTAGCGGGAGGTACATTCAGTACTTC.